The clone carrying this TCR beta chain was recorded a few times. Methods used by the authors: Researchers report that nucleated cell counts were estimated from reference gene primer amplification. Here immunoSEQ multiplex PCR was the method, and the copy in TCRdb shows in-frame clones only, minus some. D and trimming come from the DNA, and the V and J calls and clone size come from that table. This table has around 50,000 clones, 84% appearing once. This sample is part of a study of blood T cell repertoires in COVID-19. Study information: The United States, Italy and Spain supplied acute and convalescent COVID-19 samples. T cells, B-cell-depleted T cells, or PBMCs provided the cDNA or gDNA that served as material.

The V gene end was trimmed by 3 bases and the J gene end by 1 base; junction bases not matched to a gene: 5. The germline V gene has CDR1 MNHEY and CDR2 SVGAGI. The CDR3 covers 15 residues. The sequenced material came from peripheral blood. The clonotype originates from a human donor in a cohort sampled during active COVID-19. V usage is TRBV6-5 and J usage is TRBJ2-7; 8 positions match TRBD2. CDR3 protein: CASSYKAGESYEQYF. Here the CDR3 DNA reads TGTGCCAGCAGTTATAAAGCGGGAGAATCCTACGAGCAGTACTTC.